This entry lists 16 T cell receptor beta chains sequenced from one sample in a study of blood T cell repertoires in COVID-19. Method: immunoSEQ multiplex PCR; TCRdb's copy keeps in-frame clones and lacks some. This sample has around 270,000 clones, with over 80% found just once. The material sequenced was PBMCs or T cells enriched from blood (not recorded which). Source of these receptors: a woman between 40 and 55 years old who had been exposed to COVID-19.

This clone is a singleton in its sample. This rearrangement joins TRBV10-3 to TRBJ2-5; D may be TRBD1 (6 bases). Between the trimmed V and J ends, which lost 4 bases and 2 bases, there was a span of 8 bases. The V gene's germline CDR1 is ENHRY and CDR2 SYGVKD. The CDR3 length is 13 residues. The CDR3 reads CAISGQDQETQYF. The CDR3 region has the DNA TGTGCCATCAGTGGACAGGATCAAGAGACCCAGTACTTC.

The rearrangement links TRBV27 to TRBJ1-4; D ambiguous. Per germline, CDR1 MNHEY and CDR2 SMNVEV (reference sequence). This CDR3 has 14 amino acids. V was clipped by 5 bases and J by 5 bases, with 12 bases between them. CDR3: CASSLVGANEKLFF. The CDR3 nucleotides read TGTGCCAGCAGTCTGGTTGGAGCGAATGAAAAACTGTTTTTT.

The V gene is TRBV7-8, the J gene TRBJ1-5; 7 bases are shared with TRBD1. The CDR3 is made up of 15 amino acids. With 1 base clipped from V and 4 bases from J, the junction kept 4 bases outside the gene matches. Germline V lookup: CDR1 SGHVS, CDR2 FQNEAQ. As DNA, the CDR3 is TGTGCCAGCAGCTTAGGCAGGACAGGTAATCAGCCCCAGCATTTT. This gives the protein CASSLGRTGNQPQHF.

The rearrangement uses TRBV5-4 and TRBJ2-4; the D is unclear. The CDR3 runs to 14 residues. Germline-derived CDR1 and CDR2 are SGHNT and YYREEE (reference sequence). With 0 bases removed from V and 1 base from J, the gap between germline ends came to 5 bases. Here the CDR3 reads CASSLDSAKNIQYF. CDR3 coding DNA: TGTGCCAGCAGCTTGGATAGCGCCAAAAACATTCAGTACTTC.

The V call is TRBV10-3, the J call TRBJ2-2, with unresolved D. Trimming took off 3 bases at V and 3 bases at J, with 8 bases between the two ends. Germline CDR1 is ENHRY and CDR2 is SYGVKD. The CDR3 is 14 residues long. In DNA, the CDR3 is TGTGCCATCAGTGAATATCAGGACACCGGGGAGCTGTTTTTT. It yields the protein CAISEYQDTGELFF.

The chain is built from TRBV23-1 and TRBJ1-3; 9 bases agree with TRBD1. TRBV23-1 is identified as an open reading frame with a role that is uncertain. The CDR3 length is 16 residues. The V and J ends lost 5 bases and 0 bases, in that order; junction bases with no gene match: 5. This CDR3 is CASSTSGQGSGNTIYF. For the CDR3, the DNA is TGCGCCAGCAGTACCTCGGGACAGGGCTCTGGAAACACCATATATTTT.

This chain joins TRBV4-1 and TRBJ2-7, with TRBD2 as a possible D gene (5 bases). Trimming cost V 5 bases and J 7 bases, with 15 bases left between them. Germline CDR1 and CDR2: MGHRA and YSYEKL. The CDR3 is 13 amino acids. The CDR3 DNA follows: TGCGCCAGCAGCTACGGAGAGGGCTGGGAGCAGTACTTC. Its translation: CASSYGEGWEQYF.

The chain employs TRBV18 and TRBJ1-5, with 7 bases identical to TRBD1. This CDR3 contains 15 residues. The V segment lost 2 bases and the J segment 7 bases; nucleotides outside the gene matches: 8. From germline, CDR1 is KGHSH and CDR2 LQKENI. CDR3 coding DNA: TGTGCCAGCTCACCAAAACAGGGGATAGGGCAGCCCCAGCATTTT. Protein sequence: CASSPKQGIGQPQHF.

The chain carries TRBV5-1 and TRBJ1-4, with 9 bases matching TRBD1. The trim removed 5 bases at V and 3 bases at J, leaving 5 bases unmatched. CDR1 and CDR2 (germline): SGHRS, YFSETQ. The CDR3 runs 15 residues. The DNA of the CDR3 is TGCGCCAGCAGTAGACAGGGGGTGGCTAATGAAAAACTGTTTTTT. Protein product: CASSRQGVANEKLFF.

The genes are TRBV3-1 (or the pseudogene TRBV3-2) and TRBJ1-2; the match to TRBD1 covers 8 bases. Per the germline V gene, CDR1 is LGHDT and CDR2 is YNNKEL (reference sequence). This CDR3 is built from 13 residues. With V trimmed by 5 bases and J by 8 bases, 7 bases remained unmatched. The CDR3 loop is CASSNQGAGGYTF. CDR3 DNA: TGTGCCAGCAGCAACCAGGGGGCGGGAGGCTACACCTTC.

V usage is TRBV7-9 and J usage is TRBJ2-3, with TRBD2 identical over 10 bases. Trimming took 2 bases from V and 4 from J; bases not matched to a gene: 9. Per the germline V gene, CDR1 is SEHNR and CDR2 is FQNEAQ (reference sequence). The CDR3 consists of 17 residues. The CDR3 region is CASSLYRGLARPDTQYF. The CDR3 DNA reads TGTGCCAGCAGCTTATACCGGGGACTAGCGCGCCCAGATACGCAGTATTTT.

The rearrangement joins TRBV18 to TRBJ1-4; possible D gene TRBD1, 6 bases. This CDR3 has 19 amino acids. The germline CDR1 and CDR2 sequences are KGHSH and LQKENI. Trimming removed 10 bases from V and 0 bases from J, with 27 bases in between. CDR3 sequence: CATAGVGGTHGATNEKLFF. CDR3 DNA: TGTGCCACCGCAGGGGTCGGTGGCACCCATGGAGCAACTAATGAAAAACTGTTTTTT.

This chain links TRBV6-5 with TRBJ1-6; D is undetermined. Trimming removed 6 bases from V and 8 bases from J, with 14 bases in between. The CDR3 totals 14 residues. CDR1 and CDR2 (germline): MNHEY, SVGAGI. CDR3 sequence: CASRQPERDSPLHF. The CDR3 DNA reads TGTGCCAGCAGACAGCCCGAGCGGGATTCACCCCTCCACTTT.

The chain combines TRBV27 with TRBJ2-3; the D gene is possibly TRBD1 (6 bases). Looked up from germline, CDR1 is MNHEY and CDR2 is SMNVEV (reference sequence). The CDR3 is made up of 15 amino acids. The V and J ends lost 7 bases and 1 base respectively, with 15 bases between them. This CDR3 is CASNRRTARTDTQYF. The CDR3 bases are TGTGCCAGCAATCGTCGGACAGCCCGCACAGATACGCAGTATTTT.

The gene calls are TRBV9 and TRBJ1-2; a weak D match, TRBD1 (5 bases). This CDR3 spans 13 amino acids. Germline-derived CDR1 and CDR2 are SGDLS and YYNGEE. V was cut by 5 bases and J by 4 bases, with 12 bases left in between. CDR3 loop: CASRTRGGYGYTF. In nucleotides, the CDR3 is TGTGCCAGCAGAACCCGGGGGGGCTATGGCTACACCTTC.

The chain carries TRBV18 and TRBJ2-1; 9 bases map to TRBD2. This CDR3 region has 17 residues. CDR1 and CDR2 (germline): KGHSH, LQKENI. V gave up 1 base and J gave up 4 bases; unmatched junction bases: 8. The CDR3 protein is CASSPRVTSGFYNEQFF. The CDR3 DNA follows: TGTGCCAGCTCACCACGGGTGACTAGCGGCTTTTACAATGAGCAGTTCTTC. The full variable domain, rest sourced from reference TRBV18 and TRBJ2-1, is NAGVMQNPRHLVRRRGQEARLRCSPMKGHSHVYWYRQLPEEGLKFMVYLQKENIIDESGMPKERFSAEFPKEGPSILRIQQVVRGDSAAYFCASSPRVTSGFYNEQFFGPGTRLTVL.